These 22 T cell receptor beta chains were all obtained from the same sample, sequenced in a study of blood T cell repertoires in COVID-19. The data were produced by immunoSEQ multiplex PCR, yet TCRdb's version contains in-frame clones alone and is incomplete. There are 150,000 or so clones in the sample; 85% occur only once, and approximately 3.3% lies in the top ten. The sequencing sample was made of peripheral blood. These receptors were collected from a human donor with acute or convalescent COVID-19. The donor label of this sample is uncertain.

The V call is TRBV18, the J call TRBJ1-5, with unresolved D. The CDR3 is 15 amino acids. V lost 4 bases, J lost 4 bases, and 14 bases lay in between. Germline V gene data show CDR1 as KGHSH and CDR2 as LQKENI. The CDR3 reads CASSRDPGGNQPQHF. The CDR3, as DNA: TGTGCCAGCTCACGCGACCCGGGTGGGAATCAGCCCCAGCATTTT.

The chain links TRBV5-4 to TRBJ1-2; 9 bases align to TRBD1. This CDR3 contains 15 residues. The V segment lost 3 bases and the J segment 4 bases; nucleotides outside the gene matches: 7. CDR1 is SGHNT, CDR2 YYREEE, per germline (reference sequence). The CDR3, as DNA: TGTGCCAGCAGCTCTGGGACAGGGAAGTTCTATGGCTACACCTTC. Its protein product is CASSSGTGKFYGYTF.

Note on this clone: The same CDR3 arises from other DNA sequences in this sample as well. J is TRBJ1-1 and V is TRBV29-1, with 9 bases aligning to TRBD1. The CDR3 is 13 amino acids. Germline V gene data show CDR1 as SQVTM and CDR2 as ANQGSEA. Trimming cost V 4 bases and J 5 bases; bases outside gene matches: 5. The chain's CDR3 is CSVGDRAGTEAFF. In DNA, the CDR3 is TGCAGCGTTGGGGACAGGGCCGGAACTGAAGCTTTCTTT.

The V gene is TRBV11-2, the J gene TRBJ1-4; 7 bases match TRBD1. V dropped 0 bases and J dropped 16; count of bases not matched to a gene: 5. The germline gives CDR1 SGHAT, CDR2 FQNNGV. The CDR3 loop spans 12 amino acids. The CDR3: CASSLEVGQRFF. The CDR3 DNA follows: TGTGCCAGCAGCTTAGAGGTGGGACAGAGGTTTTTT.

The chain recombines TRBV6-6 with TRBJ1-4, with 7 positions matching TRBD1. CDR1 is MNHNY and CDR2 is SVGAGI in the germline V gene (reference sequence). The CDR3 covers 14 residues. The V segment lost 5 bases and the J segment 1 base; nucleotides outside the gene matches: 1. The chain's CDR3 is CASSAGGTNEKLFF. The CDR3 bases are TGTGCCAGCAGTGCAGGGGGAACTAATGAAAAACTGTTTTTT.

The rearrangement joins TRBV30 to TRBJ1-6; D remains unclear. Trimming removed 2 bases from V and 10 bases from J, with 18 bases in between. Germline CDR1 reads GTSNPN; CDR2 reads SVGIG (reference sequence). This CDR3 spans 15 amino acids. The CDR3 coding sequence is TGTGCCTGGAGTCCCCGGACCGCGCGGGCCTCACCCCTCCACTTT. It yields the protein CAWSPRTARASPLHF.

The rearrangement uses TRBV7-2 and TRBJ2-7; possible D gene TRBD1, 6 bases. Looked up from germline, CDR1 is SGHTA and CDR2 is FQGNSA. The length of the CDR3 is 13 residues. V was clipped by 8 bases and J by 2 bases, with 13 bases between them. CDR3 sequence reads: CASGPGQPYEQYF. Written as DNA, the CDR3 is TGTGCCAGCGGACCCGGACAGCCCTACGAGCAGTACTTC.

This clone showed up just once. This sequence joins TRBV6-1 and TRBJ1-6; TRBD1 matches at 7 bases. The CDR3 covers 15 residues. V lost 3 bases to trimming and J lost 9 bases; unmatched junction nucleotides: 8. CDR1 MNHNS and CDR2 SASEGT come from the germline V gene. The CDR3 spells CASSDRQGGGSPLHF. The CDR3 DNA is TGTGCCAGCAGTGATAGACAGGGCGGCGGTTCACCCCTCCACTTT.

V gene TRBV6-5 combines with J gene TRBJ1-2; 9 nucleotides match TRBD1. This CDR3 comprises 12 residues. V gave up 10 bases and J gave up 5 bases; unmatched junction bases: 5. The germline V gene encodes CDR1 MNHEY and CDR2 SVGAGI. The DNA of the CDR3 is TGTGCCACTTCCGGACAGGGGTATGGCTACACCTTC. Amino acids: CATSGQGYGYTF.

DNA of the CDR3: TGCGCCAGCAGTTCCGGGGAGGAAGGTCAGCCCCAGCATTTT. Its protein product is CASSSGEEGQPQHF. The chain links TRBV5-1 to TRBJ1-5; D ambiguous. This CDR3 has 14 residues. Looked up from germline, CDR1 is SGHRS and CDR2 is YFSETQ. V was pared by 5 bases and J by 6 bases, with 15 bases between.

The gene calls are TRBV11-2 and TRBJ1-1, with D perhaps TRBD1 (6 bases). Trimming shortened V by 7 bases and J by 3 bases, and 12 bases separated the two germline ends. CDR3 size: 13 residues. The germline V gene has CDR1 SGHAT and CDR2 FQNNGV. The DNA for the CDR3 is TGTGCCAGCAACAGGGTCCTCCACACTGAAGCTTTCTTT. Translation gives CASNRVLHTEAFF.

V is TRBV15 and J is TRBJ2-7; TRBD1 might be the D (5 bases). V lost 0 bases and J lost 6, with 18 bases in between. The germline V gene has CDR1 LNHNV and CDR2 YYDKDF (reference sequence). The CDR3 spans 16 residues. The CDR3 DNA is TGTGCCACCAGCAGAGATAGAAGAAGCTCCCAGGGCGAGCAGTACTTC. As protein: CATSRDRRSSQGEQYF.

J is TRBJ1-5 and V is TRBV6-5, with 7 positions matching TRBD1. This CDR3 has 15 amino acids. CDR1 and CDR2 from the germline V gene are MNHEY and SVGAGI. V gave up 6 bases and J gave up 3 bases; unmatched junction bases: 8. CDR3 sequence reads: CASRYDRALNQPQHF. The CDR3 DNA reads TGTGCCAGCAGGTACGACAGGGCGCTCAATCAGCCCCAGCATTTT.

The chain recombines TRBV12-3 or TRBV12-4 with TRBJ1-1, with D unresolved. The V end lost 6 bases, the J end lost 7 bases, and 12 bases lay between the germline ends. The CDR3 is 12 residues long. The CDR3 loop reads CASRTTHSEAFF. The CDR3 nucleotides read TGTGCCAGCAGGACAACCCACAGTGAAGCTTTCTTT.

V gene TRBV9 combines with J gene TRBJ2-1; 11 nucleotides agree with TRBD2. Germline CDR1 SGDLS, CDR2 YYNGEE. The CDR3 extends over 15 amino acids. With 3 bases clipped from V and 2 bases from J, the junction kept 1 base outside the gene matches. CDR3 sequence reads: CASSGLAGPYNEQFF. Here the CDR3 DNA reads TGTGCCAGCAGCGGACTAGCGGGACCCTACAATGAGCAGTTCTTC.

The chain uses TRBV29-1 and TRBJ2-7; 7 bases match TRBD1. This CDR3 contains 11 residues. CDR1 is SQVTM and CDR2 is ANQGSEA in the germline V gene. The V and J ends lost 7 bases and 5 bases, in that order; junction bases with no gene match: 5. CDR3 bases: TGCAGCGCCGGACAGGTCGACGAGCAGTACTTC. Translating gives CSAGQVDEQYF.

The V and J genes are TRBV11-3 and TRBJ2-7; D may be TRBD2 (7 bases). Trimming cost V 2 bases and J 6 bases, with 14 bases left between them. This CDR3 is 14 amino acids long. Germline values: CDR1 SGHNT, CDR2 YENEEA. CDR3 DNA sequence: TGTGCCAGCAGCTTAACCAGGGAGGGGGGCGAGCAGTACTTC. Translating gives CASSLTREGGEQYF.

The rearrangement joins TRBV18 to TRBJ2-3, with a tentative D call TRBD2 (6 bases). The CDR3 sequence is 14 residues long. V was pared by 8 bases and J by 6 bases, with 18 bases between. CDR1 KGHSH and CDR2 LQKENI come from the germline V gene. The CDR3 DNA is TGTGCCAGCCGGCCACGGGGAAGCGGGGATACGCAGTATTTT. It encodes CASRPRGSGDTQYF.

The chain recombines TRBV30 with TRBJ1-2; 10 bases line up with TRBD1. In germline, CDR1 is GTSNPN, CDR2 SVGIG (reference sequence). The CDR3 is made up of 13 amino acids. V lost 1 base, J lost 7 bases, and 3 bases stayed unmatched. The CDR3 DNA follows: TGTGCCTGGAGTGGACAGGGGGCGGGTGGCTACACCTTC. Translated, it gives CAWSGQGAGGYTF.

V and J are TRBV19 and TRBJ1-1; D is perhaps TRBD1 (5 bases). Between the trimmed V and J ends, which lost 3 bases and 2 bases, there was a span of 10 bases. The CDR3 has 14 amino acids. Germline lookup yields CDR1 LNHDA and CDR2 SQIVND (reference sequence). This CDR3 reads CASSIYRSNTEAFF. The CDR3, as DNA: TGTGCCAGTAGTATCTACAGGTCAAACACTGAAGCTTTCTTT.

V and J are TRBV2 and TRBJ1-2; no clear D. V was pared by 3 bases and J by 5 bases, with 13 bases between. Per germline, CDR1 SNHLY and CDR2 FYNNEI. The CDR3 has 14 residues. CDR3 nucleotides: TGTGCCAGCAGTGAGGGCTCCTCGGCGTATGGCTACACCTTC. This translates into CASSEGSSAYGYTF. Full variable domain (outside the CDR3, taken from reference TRBV2 and TRBJ1-2): EPEVTQTPSHQVTQMGQEVILRCVPISNHLYFYWYRQILGQKVEFLVSFYNNEISEKSEIFDDQFSVERPDGSNFTLKIRSTKLEDSAMYFCASSEGSSAYGYTFGSGTRLTVV.

J is TRBJ1-2 and V is TRBV9; D gene unclear. V lost 0 bases, J lost 5 bases, and 11 bases lay in between. Germline V lookup: CDR1 SGDLS, CDR2 YYNGEE. This CDR3 contains 14 residues. CDR3 amino acids: CASSVDTEAYGYTF. CDR3 sequence (DNA): TGTGCCAGCAGCGTAGATACGGAGGCTTATGGCTACACCTTC.